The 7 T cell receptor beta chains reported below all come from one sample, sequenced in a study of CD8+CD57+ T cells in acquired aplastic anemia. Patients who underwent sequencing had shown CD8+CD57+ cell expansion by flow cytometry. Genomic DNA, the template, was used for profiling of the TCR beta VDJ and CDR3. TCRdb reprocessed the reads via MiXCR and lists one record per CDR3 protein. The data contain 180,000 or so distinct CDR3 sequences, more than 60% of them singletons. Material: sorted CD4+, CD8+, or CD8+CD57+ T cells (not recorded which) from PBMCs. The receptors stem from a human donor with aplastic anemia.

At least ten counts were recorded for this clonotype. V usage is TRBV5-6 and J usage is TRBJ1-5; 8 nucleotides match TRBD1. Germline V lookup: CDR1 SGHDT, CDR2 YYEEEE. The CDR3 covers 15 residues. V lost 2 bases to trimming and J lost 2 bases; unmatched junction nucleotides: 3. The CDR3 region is CASSFGGQGNQPQHF. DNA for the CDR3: TGTGCCAGCAGCTTTGGGGGACAGGGCAATCAGCCCCAGCATTTT. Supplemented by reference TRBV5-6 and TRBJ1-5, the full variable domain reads DAGVTQSPTHLIKTRGQQVTLRCSPKSGHDTVSWYQQALGQGPQFIFQYYEEEERQRGNFPDRFSGHQFPNYSSELNVNALLLGDSALYLCASSFGGQGNQPQHFGDGTRLSIL.

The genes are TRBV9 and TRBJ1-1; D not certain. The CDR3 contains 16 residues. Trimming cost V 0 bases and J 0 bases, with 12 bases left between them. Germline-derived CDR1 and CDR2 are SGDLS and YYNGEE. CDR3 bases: TGTGCCAGCAGCGTAGTAGCATTAGAGATGAACACTGAAGCTTTCTTT. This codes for CASSVVALEMNTEAFF. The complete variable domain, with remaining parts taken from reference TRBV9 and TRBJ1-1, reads DSGVTQTPKHLITATGQRVTLRCSPRSGDLSVYWYQQSLDQGLQFLIQYYNGEERAKGNILERFSAQQFPDLHSELNLSSLELGDSALYFCASSVVALEMNTEAFFGQGTRLTVV.

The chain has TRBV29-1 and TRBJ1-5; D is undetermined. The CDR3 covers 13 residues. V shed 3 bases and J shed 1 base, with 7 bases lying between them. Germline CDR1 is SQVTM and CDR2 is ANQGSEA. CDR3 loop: CSVEVDSNQPQHF. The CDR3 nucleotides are TGCAGCGTTGAGGTGGACAGCAATCAGCCCCAGCATTTT.

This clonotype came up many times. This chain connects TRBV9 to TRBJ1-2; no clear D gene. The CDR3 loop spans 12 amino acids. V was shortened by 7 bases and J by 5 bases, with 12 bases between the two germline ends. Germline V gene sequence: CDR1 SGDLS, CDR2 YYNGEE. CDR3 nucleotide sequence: TGTGCCAGCGCCGAGGGAGGGTATGGCTACACCTTC. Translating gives CASAEGGYGYTF.

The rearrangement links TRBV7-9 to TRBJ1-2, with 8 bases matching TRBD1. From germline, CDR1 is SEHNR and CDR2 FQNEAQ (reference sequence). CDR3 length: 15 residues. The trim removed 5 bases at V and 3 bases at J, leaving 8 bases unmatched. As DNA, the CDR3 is TGTGCCAGCAGCACCAACAGGGGGGGGGACTATGGCTACACCTTC. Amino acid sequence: CASSTNRGGDYGYTF.

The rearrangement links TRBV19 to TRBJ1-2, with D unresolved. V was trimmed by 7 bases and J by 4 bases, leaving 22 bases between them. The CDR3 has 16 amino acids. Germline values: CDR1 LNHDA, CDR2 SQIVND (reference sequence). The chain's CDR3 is CASKGDTGEGVYGYTF. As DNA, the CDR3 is TGTGCCAGTAAGGGTGACACCGGGGAGGGCGTCTATGGCTACACCTTC.

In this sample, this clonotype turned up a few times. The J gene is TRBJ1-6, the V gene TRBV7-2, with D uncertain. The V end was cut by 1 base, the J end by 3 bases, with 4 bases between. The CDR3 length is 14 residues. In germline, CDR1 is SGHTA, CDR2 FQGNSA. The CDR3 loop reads CASSLVGYNSPLHF. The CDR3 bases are TGTGCCAGCAGCTTAGTAGGCTATAATTCACCCCTCCACTTT.